The rows below give T cell receptor beta chains drawn from one sample of a study of cytomegalovirus exposure and HLA in healthy donors. TCRdb's copy holds only in-frame clones and misses some; the assay was immunoSEQ multiplex PCR. The table records around 130,000 clones, around 78% of them present only once. Input material: PBMCs. Receptor source: a woman between 50 and 59 years old in good health and CMV-seronegative. Each CDR3 is given with its conserved first and last residue. D genes are given only for firm matches. Size is omitted from some rows. Given values are once, few, many or a class for expanded clones.

clone_size | j_call | d_call | v_call | cdr3_aa | cdr3_nt
- | TRBJ1-3 | TRBD1 | TRBV7-3 | CASSLSGTGVDTIYF | TGTGCCAGCAGCTTATCCGGGACAGGCGTCGACACCATATATTTT
- | TRBJ2-7 | TRBD1 | TRBV6-5 | CASSYSGTGFGEQYF | TGTGCCAGCAGTTATTCCGGGACAGGGTTTGGCGAGCAGTACTTC
- | TRBJ1-2 | TRBD1 | TRBV18 | CASSPGQGRNYGYTF | TGTGCCAGCTCACCCGGACAGGGGCGGAACTATGGCTACACCTTC
- | TRBJ1-2 | TRBD1 | TRBV9 | CASSGTGPKSYGYTF | TGTGCCAGCAGCGGGACAGGCCCCAAATCCTATGGCTACACCTTC
once | TRBJ1-5 | - | TRBV9 | CASSPQGSNQPQHF | TGTGCCAGCAGCCCTCAGGGTTCCAATCAGCCCCAGCATTTT
- | TRBJ2-2 | TRBD2 | TRBV10-3 | CAIKIAGANTGELFF | TGTGCCATCAAGATAGCGGGAGCTAACACCGGGGAGCTGTTTTTT
- | TRBJ1-6 | - | TRBV5-6 | CASSPGGASPLHF | TGTGCCAGCAGCCCAGGAGGTGCTTCACCCCTCCACTTT
- | TRBJ2-1 | TRBD2 | TRBV5-6 | CASSSRQSGNPYNEQFF | TGTGCCAGCAGCTCCCGACAGAGCGGGAACCCGTACAATGAGCAGTTCTTC
few | TRBJ1-1 | - | TRBV18 | CASSPSSRVSNTEAFF | TGTGCCAGCTCACCGTCGTCCAGGGTCTCGAACACTGAAGCTTTCTTT
- | TRBJ2-2 | TRBD1 | TRBV5-1 | CASSSYRDRGTGELFF | TGCGCCAGCAGCTCATACCGGGACAGGGGTACCGGGGAGCTGTTTTTT
- | TRBJ2-5 | TRBD1 | TRBV6-5 | CASSPTGGGETQYF | TGTGCCAGCAGCCCGACAGGGGGTGGAGAGACCCAGTACTTC
- | TRBJ1-5 | TRBD1 | TRBV5-4 | CASSSDRDQPQHF | TGTGCCAGCAGCTCAGACAGGGATCAGCCCCAGCATTTT
few | TRBJ2-3 | - | TRBV11-3 | CASSPIAADTQYF | TGTGCCAGCAGCCCCATTGCAGCAGATACGCAGTATTTT
- | TRBJ1-4 | - | TRBV6-5 | CASLRENEKLFF | TGTGCCAGCCTTAGGGAGAATGAAAAACTGTTTTTT
- | TRBJ1-1 | - | TRBV6-5 | CASWAGRWHTEAFF | TGTGCCAGCTGGGCGGGACGATGGCACACTGAAGCTTTCTTT
- | TRBJ2-7 | TRBD2 | TRBV5-4 | CASSGRTSGRALYEQYF | TGTGCCAGCAGCGGTAGGACTAGCGGGAGGGCCTTGTACGAGCAGTACTTC
- | TRBJ2-1 | TRBD2 | TRBV7-3 | CARSFGTSGNEQFF | TGTGCCAGAAGCTTTGGGACTAGCGGGAATGAGCAGTTCTTC
- | TRBJ2-1 | TRBD2 | TRBV12-5 | CASGPSFAGVPNEQFF | TGTGCTAGTGGTCCATCCTTTGCGGGAGTTCCCAATGAGCAGTTCTTC
once | TRBJ2-2 | - | TRBV19 | CASSLGGSGRNTGELFF | TGTGCCAGTAGTTTAGGGGGGAGCGGGCGGAACACCGGGGAGCTGTTTTTT
- | TRBJ2-1 | TRBD2 | TRBV29-1 | CSARGAGGLYNEQFF | TGCAGCGCCCGGGGGGCGGGAGGGCTGTACAATGAGCAGTTCTTC
- | TRBJ1-5 | - | TRBV7-9 | CASSLGGLEPQHF | TGTGCCAGCAGCTTAGGGGGACTAGAGCCCCAGCATTTT
- | TRBJ2-5 | TRBD1 | TRBV4-2 | CASSHHGTGGGQETQYF | TGTGCCAGCAGCCACCACGGGACAGGGGGCGGGCAAGAGACCCAGTACTTC
- | TRBJ2-1 | - | TRBV5-1 | CASSLLVSSSYNEQFF | TGCGCCAGCAGCTTGTTGGTTTCGAGCTCCTACAATGAGCAGTTCTTC
few | TRBJ2-7 | - | TRBV18 | CASSPGTGFSYEQYF | TGTGCCAGCTCACCGGGTACGGGGTTCTCCTACGAGCAGTACTTC
once | TRBJ2-6 | TRBD2 | TRBV6-4 | CASSEASGRSGANVLTF | TGTGCCAGCAGTGAGGCTAGCGGGAGATCTGGGGCCAACGTCCTGACTTTC
- | TRBJ1-1 | - | TRBV19 | CASSTGTEAFF | TGTGCCAGTAGTACGGGCACTGAAGCTTTCTTT
- | TRBJ1-2 | TRBD1 | TRBV29-1 | CSVSMGQGAEGGYPF | TGCAGCGTTAGCATGGGACAGGGGGCTGAGGGGGGCTACCCCTTC
- | TRBJ2-2 | - | TRBV6-4 | CASSDVAGTAGELFF | TGTGCCAGCAGTGACGTGGCAGGGACTGCCGGGGAGCTGTTTTTT
few | TRBJ2-7 | - | TRBV5-1 | CASSFDRISYEQYF | TGCGCCAGCAGCTTTGACAGAATTTCCTACGAGCAGTACTTC
- | TRBJ2-2 | TRBD1 | TRBV5-1 | CASSSGQGRNTGELFF | TGCGCCAGCAGCTCCGGACAGGGGCGTAACACCGGGGAGCTGTTTTTT
- | TRBJ2-3 | TRBD2 | TRBV28 | CASSLDLAESTDTQYF | TGTGCCAGCAGTTTAGACCTAGCGGAGAGCACAGATACGCAGTATTTT
- | TRBJ1-3 | TRBD1 | TRBV5-1 | CASSLVGTGTGNTIYF | TGCGCCAGCAGCTTGGTGGGGACAGGAACAGGAAACACCATATATTTT
- | TRBJ1-4 | TRBD1 | TRBV5-6 | CASSSFYRGEKLFF | TGTGCCAGCAGCTCGTTCTACAGGGGGGAAAAACTGTTTTTT
few | TRBJ2-3 | TRBD2 | TRBV4-2 | CASSQDPGGRAATDTQYF | TGTGCCAGCAGCCAAGATCCCGGGGGGAGGGCGGCCACAGATACGCAGTATTTT
- | TRBJ1-3 | - | TRBV4-3 | CASSQSLNYYGNTIYF | TGCGCCAGCAGCCAGTCGCTAAATTACTATGGAAACACCATATATTTT
- | TRBJ1-1 | - | TRBV5-1 | CASRRGGTNTEAFF | TGCGCCAGCAGAAGGGGGGGCACGAACACTGAAGCTTTCTTT
- | TRBJ1-2 | TRBD1 | TRBV25-1 | CASSDGTGNGYTF | TGTGCCAGCAGTGATGGGACAGGGAATGGCTACACCTTC
- | TRBJ2-3 | TRBD2 | TRBV7-2 | CASSLEVASGGDTQYF | TGTGCCAGCAGCTTAGAGGTGGCTAGCGGGGGAGATACGCAGTATTTT
few | TRBJ2-7 | - | TRBV4-3 | CASSQDRSSPSYEQYF | TGCGCCAGCAGCCAAGATAGGTCTAGCCCCTCGTACGAGCAGTACTTC
- | TRBJ1-2 | - | TRBV18 | CASSPTRFYGYTF | TGTGCCAGCTCACCAACCAGATTCTATGGCTACACCTTC
- | TRBJ1-1 | TRBD1 | TRBV15 | CATSRTGQGAIRDTEAFF | TGTGCCACCAGCAGAACGGGACAGGGAGCAATACGCGACACTGAAGCTTTCTTT
- | TRBJ2-1 | TRBD2 | TRBV11-3 | CASSPGREFHNEQFF | TGTGCCAGCAGCCCTGGGCGGGAGTTCCACAATGAGCAGTTCTTC
- | TRBJ1-3 | TRBD1 | TRBV9 | CASSLSWDSSGNTIYF | TGTGCCAGCAGCCTCAGTTGGGACAGTTCTGGAAACACCATATATTTT
- | TRBJ1-5 | - | TRBV2 | CASQPAGAFSNQPQHF | TGTGCCAGCCAGCCGGCAGGGGCTTTTAGCAATCAGCCCCAGCATTTT
once | TRBJ2-2 | TRBD1 | TRBV5-6 | CASSAGQGIGELFF | TGTGCCAGCAGCGCGGGACAGGGAATCGGGGAGCTGTTTTTT
- | TRBJ2-2 | - | TRBV7-9 | CASSLVGQSLTGELFF | TGTGCCAGCAGCTTAGTTGGACAGAGCCTAACCGGGGAGCTGTTTTTT
- | TRBJ1-1 | TRBD1 | TRBV27 | CASVPTGGACGAFF | TGTGCCAGCGTGCCGACAGGGGGCGCTTGTGGAGCTTTCTTT
- | TRBJ2-3 | TRBD2 | TRBV6-4 | CASKKSGSADTQYF | TGTGCCAGCAAAAAAAGCGGGAGTGCAGATACGCAGTATTTT
- | TRBJ2-7 | - | TRBV19 | CASRTRLGGPYEQYF | TGTGCCAGTAGAACAAGACTAGGCGGTCCCTACGAGCAGTACTTC
- | TRBJ1-5 | TRBD1 | TRBV2 | CASRGTGGANQPQHF | TGTGCCAGCAGAGGGACAGGGGGCGCCAATCAGCCCCAGCATTTT
- | TRBJ2-3 | TRBD2 | TRBV19 | CASSILLAGSTDTQYF | TGTGCCAGTAGTATTCTACTAGCGGGAAGCACAGATACGCAGTATTTT
once | TRBJ1-4 | TRBD1 | TRBV9 | CASSGPRDRLSATNEKLFF | TGTGCCAGCAGCGGACCTCGGGACAGGCTAAGTGCAACTAATGAAAAACTGTTTTTT
- | TRBJ2-1 | TRBD2 | TRBV5-1 | CASSPQREKYGKGEQFF | TGCGCCAGCAGCCCCCAGCGGGAGAAGTACGGTAAAGGTGAGCAGTTCTTC
- | TRBJ2-1 | TRBD2 | TRBV27 | CASRLHSGSSYNEQFF | TGTGCCAGCAGACTCCATAGCGGGAGCTCCTACAATGAGCAGTTCTTC
few | TRBJ1-1 | TRBD1 | TRBV29-1 | CSVGTANTEAFF | TGCAGCGTCGGGACAGCAAACACTGAAGCTTTCTTT